This T cell receptor (beta chain) emerged from a study of CXCR3-negative and CXCR3-positive naive CD8 T cells. Study-level background: About 140 million TRB reads were obtained in total, which works out to about 1.5 +/- 0.3 million per library. Study-level results: Diversity proved comparably high across both naive subsets and much lower in memory CD8+ cells.

As for this clonotype: The antigen is unknown.

The CDR3 extends over 14 amino acids. Germline V gene lookup returns CDR1 SQVTM and CDR2 ANQGSEA. A CD45RO-CCR7+CD27+CD95- phenotype identified naive CD8+ T cells. UMI labels and 5' RACE were used to prepare the TRB cDNA libraries. TCRdb reanalyzed the 5' RACE reads, giving one entry per CDR3 protein sequence and no DNA. This table holds tens of thousands of distinct CDR3 sequences. The receptor was isolated from a human donor in good health. Some clones in this sample may be carry-over from other donors' samples. The gene calls are TRBV29-1 and TRBJ2-7; the TRBD2 assignment by TCRdb is unverifiable without DNA. The sample consisted of naive CXCR3- CD8+ T cells from blood. This sample's subset: CD45RO-CCR7+CD27+CD95- naive CD8+ T cells lacking CXCR3 (TNR3-). The CDR3 region is CSVRGTSASYEQYF.